The 30 T cell receptor beta chains in this list originate from one sample, sequenced in a study of cytomegalovirus exposure and HLA in healthy donors. Sequencing used immunoSEQ multiplex PCR; TCRdb keeps in-frame clones, though not all of them. The sample carries under 140,000 clones, around nine tenths recorded once. The sequencing input was PBMCs. The receptor source for this set is a woman aged 18-29 years in good health and CMV-seronegative.

The chain links TRBV6-5 to TRBJ1-2; the match to TRBD1 covers 7 bases. Looked up from germline, CDR1 is MNHEY and CDR2 is SVGAGI. The V and J ends lost 5 bases and 4 bases, in that order; junction bases with no gene match: 10. The CDR3 consists of 15 residues. CDR3 nucleotide sequence: TGTGCCAGCAGTCGTTCGGGCGGGACAGCCTATGGCTACACCTTC. The encoded protein is CASSRSGGTAYGYTF.

The rearrangement uses TRBV10-3 and TRBJ2-7; 7 bases are shared with TRBD2. The trim removed 2 bases at V and 6 bases at J, leaving 10 bases unmatched. CDR3 size: 15 residues. CDR1 is ENHRY, CDR2 SYGVKD, per germline. The CDR3 DNA reads as TGTGCCATCAGTGAGGACACGGGGGGAGTAGGCGAGCAGTACTTC. The encoded protein is CAISEDTGGVGEQYF.

This rearrangement joins TRBV7-2 to TRBJ2-7; D gene uncertain. V shed 0 bases and J shed 5 bases, with 5 bases lying between them. CDR3 length: 12 residues. The germline gives CDR1 SGHTA, CDR2 FQGNSA. In DNA, the CDR3 is TGTGCCAGCAGCTTAGCCCCTAACGAGCAGTACTTC. This translates into CASSLAPNEQYF.

The J gene is TRBJ2-7, the V gene TRBV2; TRBD2 might be the D (7 bases). Trimming took 8 bases from V and 4 from J, leaving 21 bases between them. CDR3 length equals 15 residues. Germline CDR1 SNHLY, CDR2 FYNNEI. CDR3 region: CASFRGQGRGYEQYF. The CDR3 DNA reads as TGTGCCAGCTTTCGGGGGCAGGGGAGGGGTTACGAGCAGTACTTC.

The J gene is TRBJ1-1, the V gene TRBV13; the D is unclear. Between the trimmed V and J ends, which lost 2 bases and 2 bases, there was a span of 9 bases. The germline gives CDR1 PRHDT, CDR2 FYEKMQ (reference sequence). The CDR3 is 14 residues long. Here the CDR3 DNA reads TGTGCCAGCAGCTTACGCACAGATAACACTGAAGCTTTCTTT. It translates to CASSLRTDNTEAFF.

The V call is TRBV5-6, the J call TRBJ2-7, with 9 nucleotides matching TRBD2. The V gene end was trimmed by 4 bases and the J gene end by 2 bases; junction bases not matched to a gene: 7. CDR1 is SGHDT and CDR2 is YYEEEE in the germline V gene. This CDR3 is built from 15 residues. CDR3: CASSTRLAEAYEQYF. Here the CDR3 DNA reads TGTGCCAGCAGCACCCGACTAGCGGAGGCCTACGAGCAGTACTTC.

The chain couples TRBV25-1 to TRBJ1-4; TRBD1 matches at 9 bases. CDR1 and CDR2 from the germline V gene are MGHDK and SYGVNS. The CDR3 runs to 15 residues. The V segment lost 2 bases and the J segment 7 bases; nucleotides outside the gene matches: 5. CDR3 in amino acids: CASSELGTGTEKLFF. The DNA of the CDR3 is TGTGCCAGCAGTGAACTGGGGACAGGGACTGAAAAACTGTTTTTT.

This clone was seen a single time. Here the CDR3 DNA reads TGTGCCAGCAGCTTGGGAGACAGGGCCACAGATACGCAGTATTTT. Translating it yields CASSLGDRATDTQYF. The chain carries TRBV5-5 and TRBJ2-3; 7 bases map to TRBD1. In germline, CDR1 is SGHKS, CDR2 YYEKEE (reference sequence). V was pared by 0 bases and J by 2 bases, with 3 bases of the junction left unmatched. CDR3 size: 15 residues. The full variable domain, completed using reference TRBV5-5 and TRBJ2-3, is DAGVTQSPTHLIKTRGQQVTLRCSPISGHKSVSWYQQVLGQGPQFIFQYYEKEERGRGNFPDRFSARQFPNYSSELNVNALLLGDSALYLCASSLGDRATDTQYFGPGTRLTVL.

The chain recombines TRBV16 with TRBJ2-2, with D maybe TRBD1 (6 bases). The ends were cut back, 4 bases at V and 3 bases at J, with 12 bases in the middle. CDR3 length: 15 residues. Germline V gene data show CDR1 as KGHSY and CDR2 as FQNENV. The CDR3 is CASSLQGYYTGELFF. The CDR3 nucleotides read TGTGCCAGCAGCCTACAGGGATATTACACCGGGGAGCTGTTTTTT.

In its sample, this clone was seen once. The CDR3 region has the DNA TGTGCCAGCTCTCGGGCTGGGGCCAACGTCCTGACTTTC. This codes for CASSRAGANVLTF. The chain uses TRBV28 and TRBJ2-6; D gene ambiguous. The CDR3 is made up of 13 amino acids. V was shortened by 8 bases and J by 2 bases, with 7 bases between the two germline ends. Germline V lookup: CDR1 MDHEN, CDR2 SYDVKM.

The V gene is TRBV5-1, the J gene TRBJ1-1; 9 bases align to TRBD1. Germline V gives CDR1 SGHRS, CDR2 YFSETQ. Trimming took 0 bases from V and 5 from J; bases not matched to a gene: 5. The CDR3 loop spans 15 amino acids. The DNA of the CDR3 is TGCGCCAGCAGCTTGGAAGCACAGGGGGCAACTGAAGCTTTCTTT. Translated: CASSLEAQGATEAFF.

The rearrangement joins TRBV7-3 to TRBJ2-3, with D possibly matching TRBD2 (6 bases). Germline-derived CDR1 and CDR2 are SGHTA and FQGTGA. Trimming took 5 bases from V and 4 from J, leaving 19 bases between them. This CDR3 spans 16 amino acids. The CDR3 coding sequence is TGTGCCAGCAGCCCGGGGACTGCTGCCCACCCAGATACGCAGTATTTT. It specifies CASSPGTAAHPDTQYF.

The V call is TRBV28, the J call TRBJ2-7; 7 bases align to TRBD2. From germline, CDR1 is MDHEN and CDR2 SYDVKM. The J segment lost 4 bases and the V segment lost 4 bases, leaving 7 bases of the junction unmatched. This CDR3 spans 14 amino acids. For the CDR3, the DNA is TGTGCCAGCAGTTCACGGCAGGGAGGGTACGAGCAGTACTTC. Amino acid sequence: CASSSRQGGYEQYF.

The chain joins TRBV6-5 to TRBJ1-3; 9 bases are a match to TRBD1. The CDR3 spans 14 residues. The germline CDR1 and CDR2 sequences are MNHEY and SVGAGI. Trimming removed 8 bases from V and 2 bases from J; junction bases left unmatched: 4. The CDR3 bases are TGTGCCAGCTCGGGACAGGGTGCTGGAAACACCATATATTTT. Protein sequence: CASSGQGAGNTIYF.

The chain recombines TRBV13 with TRBJ2-2, with 8 bases matching TRBD1. Unmatched junction bases numbered 7, after V lost 5 bases and J lost 5 bases. The CDR3 length is 15 residues. CDR1 is PRHDT and CDR2 is FYEKMQ in the germline V gene (reference sequence). The CDR3 DNA sequence: TGTGCCAGCAGCATCAGGGGGCGAGGAACCGGGGAGCTGTTTTTT. This sequence encodes CASSIRGRGTGELFF.

The rearrangement links TRBV11-1 to TRBJ2-7; D may be TRBD2 (6 bases). CDR1 and CDR2 from the germline V gene are SGHAT and FQDESV (reference sequence). V lost 3 bases and J 4 bases, leaving 19 bases between the germline ends. There are 16 residues in the CDR3. The CDR3 loop reads CASSFQATGRAYEQYF. The CDR3 nucleotides read TGTGCCAGCAGCTTCCAAGCCACCGGGAGAGCGTACGAGCAGTACTTC. The complete variable domain, with remaining parts taken from reference TRBV11-1 and TRBJ2-7, reads EAEVAQSPRYKITEKSQAVAFWCDPISGHATLYWYRQILGQGPELLVQFQDESVVDDSQLPKDRFSAERLKGVDSTLKIQPAELGDSAMYLCASSFQATGRAYEQYFGPGTRLTVT.

This chain joins TRBV27 and TRBJ2-1; D is perhaps TRBD2 (6 bases). Germline V gene lookup returns CDR1 MNHEY and CDR2 SMNVEV (reference sequence). V dropped 6 bases and J dropped 13 bases, with 19 bases sitting between them. This CDR3 spans 13 amino acids. CDR3 DNA sequence: TGTGCCAGCAGCCGCCTCCGGGGGAATCTTCAGTTCTTC. It codes for CASSRLRGNLQFF.

The chain joins TRBV6-1 to TRBJ2-7; 10 positions match TRBD1. From germline, CDR1 is MNHNS and CDR2 SASEGT. J lost 3 bases, V lost 4 bases, and 6 bases had no gene match. The CDR3 loop spans 15 amino acids. The CDR3: CASSGRDRGSYEQYF. The CDR3 DNA reads TGTGCCAGCAGTGGCCGGGACAGGGGTAGCTACGAGCAGTACTTC.

V usage is TRBV4-3 and J usage is TRBJ1-1; D unclear. CDR3 length: 15 amino acids. Trimming pared 4 bases from V and 0 bases from J, leaving 12 bases between. Germline CDR1 and CDR2: LGHNA and YSLEER. CDR3 sequence (DNA): TGCGCCAGCAGCCTACTCTTTGGGCTGAACACTGAAGCTTTCTTT. Residues: CASSLLFGLNTEAFF.

The table lists this clone with a count of one. This rearrangement joins TRBV4-3 to TRBJ1-2, with a tentative D call TRBD1 (6 bases). V lost 3 bases to trimming and J lost 4 bases, with 24 bases between them. CDR1 and CDR2 from the germline V gene are LGHNA and YSLEER. The CDR3 is 18 amino acids. The CDR3 nucleotides are TGCGCCAGCAGCCACCACAGCGGGGGCCGGAGGAATGGCTATGGCTACACCTTC. As protein: CASSHHSGGRRNGYGYTF.

The chain employs TRBV28 and TRBJ1-2; D gene ambiguous. The CDR3 sequence is 17 residues long. Germline CDR1 and CDR2: MDHEN and SYDVKM. The V gene lost 5 bases and the J gene lost 1 base, with 20 bases spanning the gap. CDR3 protein: CASSRGRPAAGNYGYTF. As DNA, the CDR3 is TGTGCCAGCAGTCGAGGACGGCCAGCGGCTGGTAACTATGGCTACACCTTC.

This clone appeared once. The CDR3 protein is CASSPGTGRETQYF. CDR3 in DNA: TGCGCCAGCAGCCCGGGGACAGGGAGAGAGACCCAGTACTTC. The chain has TRBV5-1 and TRBJ2-5; 9 nucleotides line up with TRBD1. J gave up 4 bases and V 4 bases, and 5 bases lay outside the gene matches. The CDR3 is 14 residues long. CDR1 is SGHRS and CDR2 is YFSETQ in the germline V gene.

This clone was found many times. This chain connects TRBV4-3 to TRBJ1-2; 8 positions agree with TRBD1. Trimming removed 5 bases from V and 4 bases from J; junction bases left unmatched: 3. Germline assignment: CDR1 LGHNA and CDR2 YSLEER. The CDR3 loop spans 13 amino acids. The CDR3 loop reads CASSSDRGYGYTF. CDR3 coding DNA: TGCGCCAGCAGCAGTGACAGGGGCTATGGCTACACCTTC.

The rearrangement uses TRBV6-6 and TRBJ1-5, with D possibly TRBD1 on 6 matching bases. CDR3 length: 16 amino acids. CDR1 MNHNY and CDR2 SVGAGI come from the germline V gene (reference sequence). The V and J ends lost 5 bases and 1 base respectively, with 15 bases between them. The CDR3 reads CASSNPRGGSNQPQHF. In DNA form, the CDR3 reads TGTGCCAGCAGTAACCCCAGGGGTGGAAGCAATCAGCCCCAGCATTTT.

This chain uses TRBV5-1 with TRBJ1-1; perhaps TRBD1 as D (6 bases). Germline CDR1 SGHRS, CDR2 YFSETQ. The CDR3 spans 14 residues. V dropped 5 bases and J dropped 2 bases, with 13 bases sitting between them. The CDR3 region is CASSFRTVNTEAFF. In DNA form, the CDR3 reads TGCGCCAGCAGTTTTCGGACAGTTAACACTGAAGCTTTCTTT.

The chain employs TRBV10-3 and TRBJ2-7; 13 bases agree with TRBD2. The germline gives CDR1 ENHRY, CDR2 SYGVKD. The CDR3 is made up of 15 amino acids. V gave up 5 bases and J gave up 7 bases; unmatched junction bases: 8. The CDR3 sequence is CAISPRLAGGGEQYF. In nucleotides, the CDR3 is TGTGCCATCAGTCCTCGACTAGCGGGGGGTGGGGAGCAGTACTTC.

The J gene is TRBJ2-3, the V gene TRBV6-1; 10 nucleotides match TRBD1. The CDR3 consists of 14 residues. Germline-derived CDR1 and CDR2 are MNHNS and SASEGT. The J segment lost 4 bases and the V segment lost 8 bases, leaving 6 bases of the junction unmatched. CDR3 sequence: CASWDRGGSDTQYF. The DNA of the CDR3 is TGTGCCAGCTGGGACAGGGGAGGATCAGATACGCAGTATTTT.

The chain recombines TRBV9 with TRBJ2-1, with 16 positions matching TRBD2. Germline loops: CDR1 SGDLS, CDR2 YYNGEE. CDR3 length: 17 amino acids. J lost 6 bases, V lost 4 bases, and 7 bases had no gene match. CDR3 amino acids: CASSTGLAGGTTNEQFF. The CDR3 DNA reads TGTGCCAGCAGCACGGGACTAGCGGGGGGGACAACCAATGAGCAGTTCTTC. Combining the CDR3 with reference TRBV9 and TRBJ2-1 gives the whole variable domain DSGVTQTPKHLITATGQRVTLRCSPRSGDLSVYWYQQSLDQGLQFLIQYYNGEERAKGNILERFSAQQFPDLHSELNLSSLELGDSALYFCASSTGLAGGTTNEQFFGPGTRLTVL.

This sequence joins TRBV7-8 and TRBJ2-5, with D unclear. The CDR3 is made up of 12 amino acids. Trimming removed 6 bases at V and 3 bases at J, with 8 bases between. Germline CDR1 SGHVS, CDR2 FQNEAQ. CDR3 sequence reads: CASSLNKETQYF. The DNA of the CDR3 is TGTGCCAGCAGTCTTAATAAAGAGACCCAGTACTTC.

The chain combines TRBV28 with TRBJ1-2, with 8 bases aligning to TRBD1. The CDR3 covers 13 residues. Germline V CDR1 and CDR2: MDHEN, SYDVKM. V lost 4 bases to trimming and J lost 4 bases; unmatched junction nucleotides: 2. CDR3 in DNA: TGTGCCAGCAGTTCAGACAGGGGCTATGGCTACACCTTC. Its protein product is CASSSDRGYGYTF.